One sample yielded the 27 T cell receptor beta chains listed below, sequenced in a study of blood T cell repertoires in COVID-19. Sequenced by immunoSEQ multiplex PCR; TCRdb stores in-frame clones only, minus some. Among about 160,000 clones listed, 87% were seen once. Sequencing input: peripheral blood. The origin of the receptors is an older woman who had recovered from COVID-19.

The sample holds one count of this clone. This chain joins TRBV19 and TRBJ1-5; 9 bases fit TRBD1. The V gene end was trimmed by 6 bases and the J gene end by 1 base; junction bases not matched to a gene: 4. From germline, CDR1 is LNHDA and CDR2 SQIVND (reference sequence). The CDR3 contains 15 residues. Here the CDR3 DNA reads TGTGCCAGTAGGGACAGGGGAAGGAGCAATCAGCCCCAGCATTTT. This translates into CASRDRGRSNQPQHF.

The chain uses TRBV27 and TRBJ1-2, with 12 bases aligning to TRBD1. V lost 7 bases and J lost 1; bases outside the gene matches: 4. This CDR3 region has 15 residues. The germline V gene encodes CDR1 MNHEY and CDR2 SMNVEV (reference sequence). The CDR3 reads CASKGQGAYNYGYTF. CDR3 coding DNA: TGTGCCAGCAAGGGACAGGGGGCCTATAACTATGGCTACACCTTC.

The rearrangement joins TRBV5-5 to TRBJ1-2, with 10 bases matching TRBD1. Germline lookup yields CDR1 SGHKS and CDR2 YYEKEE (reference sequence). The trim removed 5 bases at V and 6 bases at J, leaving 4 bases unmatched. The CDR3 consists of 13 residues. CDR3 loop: CASSWDRGNGYTF. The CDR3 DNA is TGTGCCAGCAGTTGGGACAGGGGCAATGGCTACACCTTC.

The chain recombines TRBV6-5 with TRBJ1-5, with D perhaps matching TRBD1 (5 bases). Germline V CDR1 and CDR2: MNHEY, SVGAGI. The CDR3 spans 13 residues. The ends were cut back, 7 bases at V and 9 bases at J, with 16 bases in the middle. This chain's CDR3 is CASISTQGTPQHF. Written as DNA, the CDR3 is TGTGCCAGCATTTCAACCCAGGGTACGCCCCAGCATTTT.

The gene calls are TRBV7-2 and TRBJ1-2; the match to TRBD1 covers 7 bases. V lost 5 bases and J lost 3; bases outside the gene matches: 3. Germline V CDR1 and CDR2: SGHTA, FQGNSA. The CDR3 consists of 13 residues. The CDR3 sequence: CASSPGTDYGYTF. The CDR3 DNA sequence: TGTGCCAGCAGCCCTGGGACAGACTATGGCTACACCTTC.

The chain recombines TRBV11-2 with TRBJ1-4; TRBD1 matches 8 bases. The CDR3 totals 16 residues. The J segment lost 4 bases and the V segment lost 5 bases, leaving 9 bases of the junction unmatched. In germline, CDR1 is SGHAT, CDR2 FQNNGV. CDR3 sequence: CASSEGQGAINEKLFF. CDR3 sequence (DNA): TGTGCCAGCAGCGAAGGGCAGGGGGCGATTAATGAAAAACTGTTTTTT. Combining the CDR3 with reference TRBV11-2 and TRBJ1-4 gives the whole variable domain EAGVAQSPRYKIIEKRQSVAFWCNPISGHATLYWYQQILGQGPKLLIQFQNNGVVDDSQLPKDRFSAERLKGVDSTLKIQPAKLEDSAVYLCASSEGQGAINEKLFFGSGTQLSVL.

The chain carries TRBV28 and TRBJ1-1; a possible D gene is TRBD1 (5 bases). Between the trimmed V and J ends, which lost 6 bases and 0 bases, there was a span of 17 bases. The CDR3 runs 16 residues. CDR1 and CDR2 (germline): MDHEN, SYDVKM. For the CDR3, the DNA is TGTGCCAGCAGAACCACAGGTGGTGGAGTGAACACTGAAGCTTTCTTT. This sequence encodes CASRTTGGGVNTEAFF.

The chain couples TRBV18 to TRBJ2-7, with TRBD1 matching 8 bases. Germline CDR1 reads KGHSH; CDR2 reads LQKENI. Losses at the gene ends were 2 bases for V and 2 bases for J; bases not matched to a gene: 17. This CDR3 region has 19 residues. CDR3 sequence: CASSPTSESRSGQAYEQYF. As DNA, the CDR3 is TGTGCCAGCTCACCAACGAGCGAATCTAGATCGGGACAGGCCTACGAGCAGTACTTC.

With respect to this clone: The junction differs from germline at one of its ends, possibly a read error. The CDR3 region has the DNA TGTGCCAGCAGCCAAGATGATAGTAGACAGTCCTTC. This gives the protein CASSQDDSRQSF. The chain is built from TRBV3-1 (or the pseudogene TRBV3-2) and TRBJ1-2, with D possibly matching TRBD1 (5 bases). Germline values: CDR1 LGHDT, CDR2 YNNKEL (reference sequence). The CDR3 loop spans 12 amino acids.

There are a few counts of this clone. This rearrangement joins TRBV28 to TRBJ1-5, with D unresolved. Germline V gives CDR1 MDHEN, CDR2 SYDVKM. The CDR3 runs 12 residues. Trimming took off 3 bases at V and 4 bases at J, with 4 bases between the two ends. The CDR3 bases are TGTGCCAGCAGTTTTCCGAATCAGCCCCAGCATTTT. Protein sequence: CASSFPNQPQHF.

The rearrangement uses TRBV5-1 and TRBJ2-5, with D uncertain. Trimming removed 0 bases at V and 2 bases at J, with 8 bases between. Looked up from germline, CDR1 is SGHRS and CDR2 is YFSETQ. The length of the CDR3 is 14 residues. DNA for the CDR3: TGCGCCAGCAGCTTGGGCGCCACTCAAGAGACCCAGTACTTC. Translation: CASSLGATQETQYF.

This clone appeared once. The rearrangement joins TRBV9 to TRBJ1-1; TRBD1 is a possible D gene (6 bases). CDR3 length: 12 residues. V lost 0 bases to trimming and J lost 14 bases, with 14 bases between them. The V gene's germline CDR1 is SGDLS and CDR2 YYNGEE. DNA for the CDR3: TGTGCCAGCAGCGTAGCTAGCGGGGGGCGATTCTTT. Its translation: CASSVASGGRFF.

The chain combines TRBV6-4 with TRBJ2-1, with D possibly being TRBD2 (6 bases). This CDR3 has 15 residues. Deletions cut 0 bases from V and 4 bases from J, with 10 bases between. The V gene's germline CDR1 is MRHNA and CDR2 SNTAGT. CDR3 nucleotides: TGTGCCAGCAGTGACTCCTACGGGGGTTACAATGAGCAGTTCTTC. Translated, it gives CASSDSYGGYNEQFF.

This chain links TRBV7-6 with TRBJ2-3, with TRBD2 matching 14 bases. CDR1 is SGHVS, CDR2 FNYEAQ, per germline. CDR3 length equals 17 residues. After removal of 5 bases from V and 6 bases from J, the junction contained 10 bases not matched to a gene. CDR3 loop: CASSTRTSGGPTDTQYF. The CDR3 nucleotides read TGTGCCAGCAGCACCCGGACTAGCGGGGGGCCCACCGATACGCAGTATTTT.

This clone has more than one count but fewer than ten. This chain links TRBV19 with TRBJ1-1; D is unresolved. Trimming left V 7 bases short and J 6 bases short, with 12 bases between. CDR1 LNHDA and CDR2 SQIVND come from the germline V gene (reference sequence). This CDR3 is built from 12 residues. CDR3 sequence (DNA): TGTGCCAGTAAGACTGGGTATGCTGAAGCTTTCTTT. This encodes CASKTGYAEAFF.

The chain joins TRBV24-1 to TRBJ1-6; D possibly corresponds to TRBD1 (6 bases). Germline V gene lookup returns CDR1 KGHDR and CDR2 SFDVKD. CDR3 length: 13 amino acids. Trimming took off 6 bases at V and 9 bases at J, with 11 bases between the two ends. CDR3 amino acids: CATSLTGSSPLHF. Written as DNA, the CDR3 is TGTGCCACCAGTCTCACAGGGAGTTCACCCCTCCACTTT.

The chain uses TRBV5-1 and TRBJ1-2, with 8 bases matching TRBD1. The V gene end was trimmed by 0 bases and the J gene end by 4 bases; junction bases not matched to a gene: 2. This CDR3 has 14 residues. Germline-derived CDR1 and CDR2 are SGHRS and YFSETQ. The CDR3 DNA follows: TGCGCCAGCAGCTTGGCCGGGACAGGCTATGGCTACACCTTC. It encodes CASSLAGTGYGYTF.

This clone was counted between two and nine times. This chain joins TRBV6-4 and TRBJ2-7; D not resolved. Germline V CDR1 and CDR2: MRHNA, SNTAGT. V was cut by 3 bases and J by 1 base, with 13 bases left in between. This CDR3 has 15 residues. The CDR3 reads CASSEGLTTSYEQYF. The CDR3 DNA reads TGTGCCAGCAGTGAGGGCCTTACCACATCCTACGAGCAGTACTTC.

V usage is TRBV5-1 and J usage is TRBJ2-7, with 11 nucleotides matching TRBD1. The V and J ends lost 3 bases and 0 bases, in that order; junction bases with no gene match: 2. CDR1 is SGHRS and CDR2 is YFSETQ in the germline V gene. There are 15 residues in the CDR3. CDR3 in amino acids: CASSWTGGFSYEQYF. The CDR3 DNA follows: TGCGCCAGCAGCTGGACAGGGGGCTTCTCCTACGAGCAGTACTTC.

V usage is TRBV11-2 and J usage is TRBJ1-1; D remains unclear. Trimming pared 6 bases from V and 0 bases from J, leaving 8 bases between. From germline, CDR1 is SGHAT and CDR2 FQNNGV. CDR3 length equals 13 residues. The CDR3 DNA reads TGTGCCAGCAGGGTGGGAGTGAACACTGAAGCTTTCTTT. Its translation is CASRVGVNTEAFF. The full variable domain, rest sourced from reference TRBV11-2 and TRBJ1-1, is EAGVAQSPRYKIIEKRQSVAFWCNPISGHATLYWYQQILGQGPKLLIQFQNNGVVDDSQLPKDRFSAERLKGVDSTLKIQPAKLEDSAVYLCASRVGVNTEAFFGQGTRLTVV.

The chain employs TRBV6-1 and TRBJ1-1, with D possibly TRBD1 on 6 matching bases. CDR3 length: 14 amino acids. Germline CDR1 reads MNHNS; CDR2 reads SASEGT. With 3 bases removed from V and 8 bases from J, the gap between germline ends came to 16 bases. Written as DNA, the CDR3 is TGTGCCAGCAGTGAGGGGGGGCTGCTAAGGGAAGCTTTCTTT. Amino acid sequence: CASSEGGLLREAFF.

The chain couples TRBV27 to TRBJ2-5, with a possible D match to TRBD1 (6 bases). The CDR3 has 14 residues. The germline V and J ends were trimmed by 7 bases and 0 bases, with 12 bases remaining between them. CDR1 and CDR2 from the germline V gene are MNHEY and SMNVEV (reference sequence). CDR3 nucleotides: TGTGCCAGCAAAACACAGGGCTACCAAGAGACCCAGTACTTC. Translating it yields CASKTQGYQETQYF.

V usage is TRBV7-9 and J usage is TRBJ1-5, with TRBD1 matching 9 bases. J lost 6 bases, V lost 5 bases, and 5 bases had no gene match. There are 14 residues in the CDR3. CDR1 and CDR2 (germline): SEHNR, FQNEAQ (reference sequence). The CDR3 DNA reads TGTGCCAGCAGCCCGGGACAGGGCGGTCAGCCCCAGCATTTT. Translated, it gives CASSPGQGGQPQHF.

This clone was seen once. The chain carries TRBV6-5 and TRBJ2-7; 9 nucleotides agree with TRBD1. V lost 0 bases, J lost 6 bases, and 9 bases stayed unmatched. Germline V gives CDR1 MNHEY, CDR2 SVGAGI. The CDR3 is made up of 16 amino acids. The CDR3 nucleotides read TGTGCCAGCAGTTACTCGTCCGGGACAGGGAGGGTCGAGCAGTACTTC. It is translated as CASSYSSGTGRVEQYF.

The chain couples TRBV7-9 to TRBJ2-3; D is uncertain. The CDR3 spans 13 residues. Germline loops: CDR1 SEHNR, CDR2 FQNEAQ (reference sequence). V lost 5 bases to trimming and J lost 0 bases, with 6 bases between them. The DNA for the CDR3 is TGTGCCAGCAGCGTCACAAGCACAGATACGCAGTATTTT. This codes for CASSVTSTDTQYF.

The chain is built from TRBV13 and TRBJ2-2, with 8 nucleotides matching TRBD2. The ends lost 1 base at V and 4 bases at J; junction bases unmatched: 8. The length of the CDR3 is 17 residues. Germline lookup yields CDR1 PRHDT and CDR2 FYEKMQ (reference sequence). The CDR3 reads CASSLVSGLGTTGELFF. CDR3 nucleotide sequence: TGTGCCAGCAGCTTAGTCTCGGGACTAGGTACCACCGGGGAGCTGTTTTTT.

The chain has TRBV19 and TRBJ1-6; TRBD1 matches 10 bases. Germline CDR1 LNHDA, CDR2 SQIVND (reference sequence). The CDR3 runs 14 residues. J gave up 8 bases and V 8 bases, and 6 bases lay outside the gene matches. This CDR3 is CASGRQGAYSPLHF. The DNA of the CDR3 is TGTGCCAGTGGCAGACAGGGGGCCTATTCACCCCTCCACTTT.